This T cell receptor (beta chain) stems from a study of T cells in localized non-small cell lung cancer (dated by TCRdb to the early 2020s). At the level of the whole study: The study examined T cell repertoires in 236 patients with early-stage NSCLC and compared tumors with uninvolved tumor-adjacent lungs. NSCLC patients had a mean age of around 66 years, and fewer than 150 were male and 107 female. All 230 or so NSCLC patients in the cohort were treatment-naive and had localized lung tumors that were resected.

To note about this clone: The antigen this receptor binds is unknown. No base quality values were provided; no much bigger clone lies one nucleotide off.

At diagnosis, peripheral blood, uninvolved tumor-adjacent lung and tumor were collected and stored as a combination of fresh-frozen and FFPE material. For TCR repertoire profiling, blood samples were analyzed in the form of peripheral blood mononuclear cells. Overall results and qualifications from the work: Higher blood T cell density associated with longer overall survival, while higher adjacent-lung clonality associated with shorter survival. A median of roughly 50 of the top 100 tumor clones turned up in the paired uninvolved adjacent lung, and about 28 of those clones also ranked among the top 100 of that same adjacent lung. Because the study design was exploratory, TCR variables were selected using unadjusted p-values without false-discovery rate correction. Uninvolved tumor-adjacent lung showed the highest T cell clonality, higher than tumor, which suggests more focused antigenic responses in the adjacent lung. Because multi-region tumor sequencing was not done, intratumor heterogeneity could not be ruled out.

Taken from cysteine to phenylalanine, the CDR3 has 15 residues. Only the CDR3 DNA is retained, 45 bases long and in frame from the first base. V ends up 8 bases short and J 5 bases short, with an unmatched junction base count of 12. Via the germline V gene (reference sequence), CDR1 is MNHEY and CDR2 SMNVEV. TCR beta CDR3 regions were sequenced from DNA using the immunoSEQ Assay. Per the original workflow: T cell density was computed as TCR beta template counts normalized to usable DNA estimated by amplifying housekeeping genes. Richness was estimated using the preseqR package, with extrapolation to 400,000 templates for PBMC samples and to 120,000 templates for tissue samples. Clonality was defined by subtracting Pielou's evenness from one. Tissue-enriched TCRs were identified through differential abundance testing performed on productive amino-acid clonotypes, with a minimum total count of 5 and an alpha of 0.1. The Jaccard Index and the Morisita Overlap Index were used to measure how much the repertoires overlapped between compartments. TCR beta CDR3s were clustered by GLIPH together with public tetramer-defined viral CDR3s, and at least three viral sequences plus V-gene enrichment were required for viral motifs. In its TCRdb copy, this immuneACCESS table keeps in-frame sequences only and misses some clones. Where compared with another copy, unresolved V genes explain less than half of these, and the others have no known cause. V and J calls and clone size follow that table, whereas D and trimming were derived from the DNA. Across this sample there are around 79,000 clones, with over 70% seen only once. The ten top clones hold 15% to 20% of the sample.

The TCR was taken from a man between 35 and 75 years old with stage II squamous cell lung carcinoma. This chain is built from TRBV27 and TRBJ2-3; a stretch of 8 junction bases matches TRBD2. The sample in question was PBMCs, obtained before any cancer treatment. The nucleotide sequence reads as follows: TGTGCCAGCTCCAATCGCCGGGGGGGCCTAGATACGCAGTATTTT. Its coded protein is CASSNRRGGLDTQYF.